These T cell receptor beta chains were read from a single sample in a study of Ad26.COV2.S vaccination and SARS-CoV-2 variants. Using immunoSEQ multiplex PCR, the repertoire was profiled, and TCRdb retains in-frame clones only, with some absent. The sample records fewer than 500,000 clones, about 88% being singletons. The source material was peripheral blood, sampled in a trial of Ad26.COV2.S vaccine versus placebo. Source of these receptors: a person between 18 and 60 years old who received the Ad26.COV2.S COVID-19 vaccine or a placebo. Each CDR3 is given with its conserved first and last residue. The order of the fields is clone size, D gene, V gene, J gene, CDR3 protein, CDR3 DNA. A D gene is named only where the DNA matches it firmly. Only part of the rows carry a size: once, few, many, or a class if the clone is expanded.

.,.,TRBV11-2,TRBJ2-3,CASSLTAYTDTQYF,TGTGCCAGCAGCTTGACAGCTTACACAGATACGCAGTATTTT
.,TRBD1,TRBV11-3,TRBJ1-2,CASSLGQGANYGYTF,TGTGCCAGCAGCTTAGGCCAGGGGGCTAACTATGGCTACACCTTC
.,TRBD1,TRBV5-4,TRBJ1-4,CASSSWDRDEKLFF,TGTGCCAGCAGCTCATGGGACAGGGATGAAAAACTGTTTTTT
few,.,TRBV6-5,TRBJ1-1,CASRLNTEAFF,TGTGCCAGCAGGCTGAACACTGAAGCTTTCTTT
.,.,TRBV6-6,TRBJ2-3,CASSPSGWDTQYF,TGTGCCAGCAGTCCGTCAGGCTGGGATACGCAGTATTTT
.,.,TRBV7-2,TRBJ2-2,CASSLGGVPGELFF,TGTGCCAGCAGCTTAGGAGGGGTCCCCGGGGAGCTGTTTTTT
.,.,TRBV6-5,TRBJ2-3,CASRRSTDTQYF,TGTGCCAGCAGGAGAAGCACAGATACGCAGTATTTT
.,.,TRBV2,TRBJ1-4,CASRADATNEKLFF,TGTGCCAGCAGAGCGGACGCAACTAATGAAAAACTGTTTTTT
.,.,TRBV11-3,TRBJ1-2,CASSLALTGGYTF,TGTGCCAGCAGCTTGGCTCTGACGGGTGGCTACACCTTC
.,.,TRBV13,TRBJ2-3,CASSGGASGDTQYF,TGTGCCAGCAGCGGGGGGGCCTCCGGGGATACGCAGTATTTT
.,.,TRBV9,TRBJ1-1,CASSESLGTERNTEAFF,TGTGCCAGCAGCGAGTCCCTCGGTACGGAGCGGAACACTGAAGCTTTCTTT
.,.,TRBV5-4,TRBJ2-2,CASSLGSGELFF,TGTGCCAGCAGCTTGGGGTCCGGGGAGCTGTTTTTT
.,TRBD1,TRBV5-4,TRBJ1-6,CASSRDRARGTLHF,TGTGCCAGCAGCCGCGACAGGGCCCGAGGAACCCTCCACTTT
.,.,TRBV11-3,TRBJ2-1,CASSSQGGEQFF,TGTGCCAGCAGCTCCCAGGGGGGCGAGCAGTTCTTC
once,.,TRBV20-1,TRBJ1-2,CSARAAYGYTF,TGCAGTGCTAGAGCGGCATATGGCTACACCTTC
.,.,TRBV18,TRBJ2-5,CASSPQETQYF,TGTGCCAGCTCACCCCAAGAGACCCAGTACTTC
.,.,TRBV7-9,TRBJ1-6,CASSLKLIGRPESPLHF,TGTGCCAGCAGCTTAAAATTAATCGGGAGGCCGGAGTCACCCCTCCACTTT
.,.,TRBV9,TRBJ1-2,CASSQGSEPWGYGYTF,TGTGCCAGCAGCCAGGGTTCGGAGCCATGGGGCTATGGCTACACCTTC
.,.,TRBV19,TRBJ2-2,CASSMGNVWDPGELFF,TGTGCCAGTAGTATGGGGAACGTTTGGGACCCCGGGGAGCTGTTTTTT
.,TRBD1,TRBV2,TRBJ1-1,CASSATGGRAFF,TGTGCCAGCAGTGCTACAGGGGGGCGGGCTTTCTTT
.,.,TRBV5-4,TRBJ1-6,CASSFGGDSPLHF,TGTGCCAGCAGCTTTGGGGGAGATTCACCCCTCCACTTT
.,TRBD1,TRBV19,TRBJ1-2,CASSKSGQGLGYTF,TGTGCCAGTAGTAAATCGGGACAGGGACTCGGCTACACCTTC
.,TRBD1,TRBV28,TRBJ1-5,CASIQPGGFNQPQHF,TGTGCCAGCATACAGCCAGGGGGCTTCAATCAGCCCCAGCATTTT
once,TRBD1,TRBV28,TRBJ1-1,CASSLTGARTEAFF,TGTGCCAGCAGTTTGACAGGGGCGCGTACTGAAGCTTTCTTT
.,.,TRBV19,TRBJ1-5,CASRVGVNQPQHF,TGTGCCAGTAGAGTAGGGGTGAATCAGCCCCAGCATTTT